Below, 6 T cell receptor beta chains from the same sample are listed, as sequenced in a study of blood T cell repertoires in COVID-19. Only in-frame clones appear in the TCRdb table, and some are missing; sequencing was by immunoSEQ multiplex PCR. The sample holds hundreds of thousands of clones, about 88% seen once. The sequenced sample consisted of peripheral blood. Every receptor here comes from a woman in her sixties or seventies with COVID-19, enrolled during active disease.

The chain combines TRBV18 with TRBJ1-4, with 7 bases lining up with TRBD1. This CDR3 spans 14 amino acids. Germline assignment: CDR1 KGHSH and CDR2 LQKENI. Unmatched junction bases numbered 6, after V lost 4 bases and J lost 7 bases. The CDR3 here is CASSQSTGREKLFF. The CDR3 DNA reads as TGTGCCAGCTCACAGTCGACAGGGCGTGAAAAACTGTTTTTT.

J is TRBJ1-1 and V is TRBV7-2, with D uncertain. The CDR3 has 14 residues. Trimming stripped 5 bases from V and 4 bases from J, with 14 bases between. Germline assignment: CDR1 SGHTA and CDR2 FQGNSA. CDR3 sequence: CASSPGRGGTEAFF. In DNA, the CDR3 is TGTGCCAGCAGCCCCGGCCGGGGAGGCACTGAAGCTTTCTTT.

This clone was seen only a few times. This chain uses TRBV6-5 with TRBJ1-2; the D gene is possibly TRBD1 (6 bases). The CDR3 has 15 amino acids. With 6 bases removed from V and 5 bases from J, the gap between germline ends came to 19 bases. From germline, CDR1 is MNHEY and CDR2 SVGAGI. The CDR3 DNA reads TGTGCCAGCAGACCTATAACAGGGTTGATATATGGCTACACCTTC. It specifies CASRPITGLIYGYTF.

The chain couples TRBV5-4 to TRBJ1-1, with 7 bases identical to TRBD1. CDR1 and CDR2 from the germline V gene are SGHNT and YYREEE (reference sequence). V gave up 4 bases and J gave up 1 base; unmatched junction bases: 7. This CDR3 comprises 15 residues. The CDR3 sequence: CASSPRGQPNTEAFF. The CDR3 DNA reads TGTGCCAGCAGCCCACGGGGACAGCCGAACACTGAAGCTTTCTTT.

The chain uses TRBV18 and TRBJ1-2, with a weak D call TRBD1 (6 bases). The V gene's germline CDR1 is KGHSH and CDR2 LQKENI. CDR3 length equals 16 residues. The V end lost 2 bases, the J end lost 8 bases, and 21 bases lay between the germline ends. CDR3 region: CASSPNQGSWSGGYTF. CDR3 in DNA: TGTGCCAGCTCACCAAATCAGGGGTCCTGGAGCGGAGGCTACACCTTC.

The chain uses TRBV13 and TRBJ2-2; no clear D. Trimming pared 1 base from V and 6 bases from J, leaving 9 bases between. Per the germline V gene, CDR1 is PRHDT and CDR2 is FYEKMQ (reference sequence). The CDR3 is 14 residues long. CDR3 in DNA: TGTGCCAGCAGCTTAGATAATCGGGCCGGGGAGCTGTTTTTT. Protein sequence: CASSLDNRAGELFF.